This T cell receptor beta chain was sequenced during a study of blood T cell repertoires in COVID-19. Study details: The United States, Italy and Spain supplied acute and convalescent COVID-19 samples. T cells, B-cell-depleted T cells, or PBMCs supplied cDNA or gDNA.

The CDR3 covers 17 residues. V was clipped by 0 bases and J by 2 bases, with 15 bases between them. CDR1 is LGHDT, CDR2 YNNKEL, per germline (reference sequence). As handled by the study authors: Reference gene primer amplification gave estimated nucleated cell counts. TCRdb keeps only in-frame clones here, not all; method: immunoSEQ multiplex PCR. That table gives V, J and clone size, and the DNA gave D and trimming. The sample yields 30,000 to 45,000 clones, about 90% seen once. The table lists this clone with a few counts. Source material: peripheral blood. The rearrangement links TRBV3-1 (or the pseudogene TRBV3-2) to TRBJ2-3; D remains unclear. The TCR comes from a man aged 70 or older with acute or convalescent COVID-19. The CDR3 DNA follows: TGTGCCAGCAGCCAAGATCTGGGCATCTCCTCCACAGATACGCAGTATTTT. Amino acids: CASSQDLGISSTDTQYF.